This paragraph covers one T cell receptor beta chain sequence. What this receptor recognizes is not known. Base-call qualities are not available, and no considerably larger clone is one nucleotide away. The data derive from a study of T cells in Graves' hyperthyroidism and ophthalmopathy (dated by TCRdb to about 2019). As for the study more broadly: Peripheral blood samples were taken at the time of initial diagnosis, prior to any treatment. The approximately 100 discovery patients were divided at random into training and test sets in a 7:3 ratio. A discovery cohort of about a hundred patients, approximately 45 with Graves' ophthalmopathy and under 60 with stable Graves' hyperthyroidism, was used to find distinguishing TCR V-J signatures. In over five Graves' hyperthyroidism patients, the study also compared T-cell repertoires from thyroid tissue with T-cell repertoires from blood. An independent validation cohort of fewer than 20 hyperthyroidism patients and more than 15 patients who later progressed to ophthalmopathy tested prospective prediction of ophthalmopathy. According to the paper, TCR Vbeta CDR3 sequencing was carried out on 135 peripheral blood samples, which came from 40 to 45 ophthalmopathy, under 80 hyperthyroidism and 17 progressor patients. After blood sampling, hyperthyroidism patients were treated with methimazole at a starting dose of 30 mg daily, and ophthalmopathy patients were treated with high-dose intravenous methylprednisolone.

Results and caveats for the whole study, not just this receptor: In validation, the model predicted progression to ophthalmopathy with roughly 70% sensitivity and 72% to 75% specificity, a median of approximately 6.5 months before onset. A model built on a 13 V-J signature distinguished ophthalmopathy from stable hyperthyroidism, reaching roughly 88% sensitivity and around 81% specificity in cross-validation and 80%/75% in testing. No statistical method was used to fix the sample size in advance, and group allocation was not hidden from the investigators. Most expanded thyroid clonotypes (frequency above 0.001) were also detected in blood, a finding suggesting that blood repertoires may reflect thyroid immune responses.

Graves' hyperthyroidism was defined as stable when no progression to ophthalmopathy occurred over 18 months of follow-up. The hyperthyroidism patients were between 18 and 65 years old and newly diagnosed, with a disease duration of less than 2 months. Exclusion was applied to patients with uncontrolled infections, other autoimmune diseases, pregnancy or lactation. Diagnoses were established on the basis of clinical symptoms, serum thyroxine and TRAb, thyroid ultrasound, and orbital computed tomography. PBMCs were isolated from more than 8 ml of fresh peripheral blood by Ficoll-Paque density gradient centrifugation. Total RNA was extracted with Trizol reagent, and quality was checked on an Agilent 2100 Bioanalyzer. TCR beta CDR3 regions were amplified from RNA transcripts. A first-round RT-PCR of the TCR CDR3 used the HTBI primer set with the Qiagen OneStep RT-PCR kit. The libraries were constructed in a second round of multiplex PCR and then size-selected and purified. Sequencing of the libraries was done on an Illumina HiSeq2000 using paired-end 100 bp reads. The authors' pipeline ran thus. SOAPnuke was used to process the raw data, with reads discarded if the reads contained adapters or uncalled bases, had a mean Phred below 15, or lacked an exact constant-primer or identifier match. COPE v1.2.5 was used to merge the high-quality paired reads, and each unique nucleotide sequence was defined as a clonotype. MiTCR v1.1 was used to align the clonotypes against IMGT TRBV, TRBD and TRBJ reference segments. Analysis was restricted to V-J combinations with a frequency above 0.0001, which covered 99.2% of repertoires. The TCS score was defined as F50 (clonal expansion) divided by E x V (chaos), with BLOSUM62-based TCRdist calculated between CDR3 peptides within each V-J. Welch's t-statistics and random forest reduced 500 to 550 V-J features to 13, which were used in a naive Bayes classifier (R e1071). The Morisita-Horn index was used to measure how similar the thyroid and blood repertoires were. The public reads were reprocessed in TCRdb via fastp at Q25 and MiXCR, keeping in-frame beta chains. One record per CDR3 amino acid sequence lists the most common genes and DNA. TCRdb, not the authors, supplied the V and J calls. This sample gives about 840,000 distinct CDR3 sequences in total; 35% to 40% of them show up just once. About 9% of the sample comes from the top ten.

Relative to germline, V is 7 bases shorter and J is 8 bases shorter, with 11 bases between their ends. There are 11 amino acids in the CDR3, from cysteine to phenylalanine inclusive. The kept DNA is CDR3 alone, 33 bases in frame from the first base. From the germline V gene, CDR1 is SNHLY and CDR2 is FYNNEI. Source material: blood. This sequence uses TRBV2 and TRBJ1-1; possibly the D gene is TRBD1, per 5 matching bases. This TCR was recovered from a man aged 18 to 35 with Graves' hyperthyroidism. The nucleotides read TGTGCCAGCAAAGCGGGACCCGAAGCTTTCTTT. Translated, this gives CASKAGPEAFF.